Detailed here is one T cell receptor (beta chain). Its antigen remains unknown. This CDR3 spans 11 amino acids. The V end was cut by 5 bases, the J end by 10 bases, with 12 bases between. Looked up from germline, CDR1 is LGHDT and CDR2 is YNNKEL (reference sequence). This sample is part of a study of T cell responses to AZD1222 COVID-19 vaccine. Method: immunoSEQ multiplex PCR; TCRdb's copy keeps in-frame clones and lacks some. The table has 85,000 to 130,000 clones, around 86% seen once; the top ten hold 3.3%. Broader study findings: Among spike-specific TCRs, nearly half reportedly target unmutated variant regions. Donors skewed white British and female; clonal diversity was possibly underestimated. Repertoires were obtained solely post-peak T cell response. Across the whole spike, CD4 TCRs peaked at regions 160-218 and 743-854.

The chain employs TRBV3-1 (or the pseudogene TRBV3-2) and TRBJ2-7; D uncertain. The sequence was obtained from an adult who received the MenACWY meningococcal vaccine as a control. Material: peripheral blood, obtained 28 days after the second dose of the MenACWY control vaccine. The CDR3 region has the DNA TGTGCCAGCAGCTTCGAACAACACCAGTACTTC. This encodes CASSFEQHQYF.